One sample yielded the 3 T cell receptor beta chains listed below, sequenced in a study of identical twins. From the 5' RACE reads, TCRdb called clonotypes with MiXCR, one entry per CDR3 protein. The sample has 450,000 or so distinct CDR3 sequences, 12% to 15% seen once. This same sample was also taken into another study, of yellow fever vaccine responses in identical twins.

The sample comprised CD4+ T cells sorted from blood. The receptors come from a young woman in good health.

CDR3 DNA: TGTGCCAGCAGTTTACAGGGGGCGTCTACTGAAGCTTTCTTT. It encodes CASSLQGASTEAFF. V and J are TRBV28 and TRBJ1-1; 8 positions agree with TRBD1. This CDR3 comprises 14 residues. Unmatched junction bases numbered 4, after V lost 2 bases and J lost 5 bases. Germline V gives CDR1 MDHEN, CDR2 SYDVKM. Complete variable domain (other parts from reference TRBV28 and TRBJ1-1): DVKVTQSSRYLVKRTGEKVFLECVQDMDHENMFWYRQDPGLGLRLIYFSYDVKMKEKGDIPEGYSVSREKKERFSLILESASTNQTSMYLCASSLQGASTEAFFGQGTRLTVV.

The chain has TRBV3-1 and TRBJ2-7, with 7 nucleotides matching TRBD1. This CDR3 is built from 14 residues. The V and J ends lost 4 bases and 2 bases, in that order; junction bases with no gene match: 5. Per the germline V gene, CDR1 is LGHDT and CDR2 is YNNKEL (reference sequence). CDR3 nucleotide sequence: TGTGCCAGCAGCCTAGGACAGGTTACCTACGAGCAGTACTTC. Translation: CASSLGQVTYEQYF.

This chain joins TRBV6-1 and TRBJ1-1; D remains unclear. This CDR3 region has 15 residues. Trimming removed 0 bases from V and 0 bases from J, with 8 bases in between. CDR1 is MNHNS and CDR2 is SASEGT in the germline V gene. The CDR3 nucleotides read TGTGCCAGCAGTGAAGCGAGATCCTTGAACACTGAAGCTTTCTTT. Translation: CASSEARSLNTEAFF.